The 12 T cell receptor beta chains below come from one sample, sequenced in a study of T cell changes during pregnancy in multiple sclerosis. Sequenced by immunoSEQ multiplex PCR; TCRdb stores in-frame clones only, minus some. The sample shows 55,000 to 70,000 clones, 92% of them seen only once. Specimen: peripheral blood, collected in the second trimester of pregnancy. Source of these receptors: a female donor in good health, enrolled as a control in a pregnancy study.

The chain joins TRBV11-3 to TRBJ2-7; no clear D gene. The V and J ends lost 6 bases and 0 bases respectively, with 6 bases between them. Germline assignment: CDR1 SGHNT and CDR2 YENEEA. CDR3 length: 12 residues. This CDR3 reads CASSSSSYEQYF. CDR3 sequence (DNA): TGTGCCAGCAGTTCTAGCTCCTACGAGCAGTACTTC.

The V gene is TRBV27, the J gene TRBJ1-3, with D possibly being TRBD1 (5 bases). Deletions cut 8 bases from V and 0 bases from J, with 14 bases between. Germline CDR1 is MNHEY and CDR2 is SMNVEV (reference sequence). This CDR3 contains 15 residues. The CDR3 nucleotides read TGTGCCAGCGTAACAGGTCGGAACTCTGGAAACACCATATATTTT. It translates to CASVTGRNSGNTIYF.

The genes are TRBV28 and TRBJ2-1; possibly TRBD1 for D (5 bases). The CDR3 consists of 15 residues. Germline-derived CDR1 and CDR2 are MDHEN and SYDVKM. The V and J ends lost 6 bases and 3 bases respectively, with 15 bases between them. This chain's CDR3 is CASRRDSKSYNEQFF. CDR3 coding DNA: TGTGCCAGCAGAAGAGACAGTAAGAGCTACAATGAGCAGTTCTTC.

The chain employs TRBV15 and TRBJ2-1; possible D gene TRBD2, 5 bases. Between the trimmed V and J ends, which lost 3 bases and 10 bases, there was a span of 13 bases. Germline V gives CDR1 LNHNV, CDR2 YYDKDF (reference sequence). The CDR3 contains 13 residues. The CDR3 region is CATSRRASFEQFF. The CDR3 bases are TGTGCCACCAGCAGGCGGGCTAGCTTCGAGCAGTTCTTC.

This clone was seen more than once but under ten times. The chain links TRBV4-1 to TRBJ1-1, with unresolved D. The CDR3 is made up of 14 amino acids. V lost 5 bases and J 2 bases, leaving 12 bases between the germline ends. The germline V gene encodes CDR1 MGHRA and CDR2 YSYEKL. The CDR3 DNA follows: TGCGCCAGCAGCTCCCCGGCAGGCAACACTGAAGCTTTCTTT. Its translation is CASSSPAGNTEAFF.

This chain uses TRBV25-1 with TRBJ2-3; TRBD2 might be the D (5 bases). The CDR3 contains 16 residues. Germline CDR1 and CDR2: MGHDK and SYGVNS. With 5 bases removed from V and 2 bases from J, the gap between germline ends came to 17 bases. The CDR3 bases are TGTGCCAGCAGTCCTGGACGGGAACATTACACAGATACGCAGTATTTT. Its translation: CASSPGREHYTDTQYF.

The J gene is TRBJ2-7, the V gene TRBV9, with 7 bases aligning to TRBD2. Germline values: CDR1 SGDLS, CDR2 YYNGEE. The CDR3 is 14 amino acids. V trimming: 0 bases; J trimming: 2 bases; junction bases outside the gene matches: 2. The CDR3 bases are TGTGCCAGCAGCGTAGGGGAGGGCCCCTACGAGCAGTACTTC. Translated, it gives CASSVGEGPYEQYF.

The table lists this clone with a few counts. The chain recombines TRBV7-2 with TRBJ1-6; 8 bases fit TRBD1. This CDR3 has 15 amino acids. Germline V CDR1 and CDR2: SGHTA, FQGNSA. The J segment lost 10 bases and the V segment lost 0 bases, leaving 5 bases of the junction unmatched. CDR3 sequence reads: CASSLAQGATSPLHF. The DNA for the CDR3 is TGTGCCAGCAGCTTAGCCCAGGGGGCAACCTCACCCCTCCACTTT.

The chain is built from TRBV11-3 and TRBJ2-7; no reliable D call. V lost 5 bases, J lost 6 bases, and 14 bases lay in between. The CDR3 covers 13 residues. From germline, CDR1 is SGHNT and CDR2 YENEEA. The CDR3 reads CASSPPTSPEQYF. CDR3 in DNA: TGTGCCAGCAGCCCTCCTACTTCTCCCGAGCAGTACTTC.

V and J are TRBV6-1 and TRBJ1-1; 8 nucleotides align to TRBD1. V was clipped by 0 bases and J by 13 bases; unmatched bases: 13. The CDR3 runs to 15 residues. In germline, CDR1 is MNHNS, CDR2 SASEGT. As DNA, the CDR3 is TGTGCCAGCAGTGAAGCGGGTTCCGGGACAGGCCCCGATTTCTTT. It specifies CASSEAGSGTGPDFF.

The chain carries TRBV4-1 and TRBJ2-1, with TRBD2 matching 7 bases. The CDR3 totals 16 residues. Germline-derived CDR1 and CDR2 are MGHRA and YSYEKL. V trimming: 0 bases; J trimming: 2 bases; junction bases outside the gene matches: 4. The CDR3 loop is CASSQEGGSAYNEQFF. The CDR3 DNA follows: TGCGCCAGCAGCCAAGAGGGAGGGAGCGCCTACAATGAGCAGTTCTTC.

V is TRBV5-1 and J is TRBJ2-7; 9 bases line up with TRBD1. This CDR3 is built from 16 residues. Germline assignment: CDR1 SGHRS and CDR2 YFSETQ. V lost 3 bases and J lost 0; bases outside the gene matches: 7. CDR3 nucleotides: TGCGCCAGCAGCTCAGCCGGGACAGGGACCTCCTACGAGCAGTACTTC. It specifies CASSSAGTGTSYEQYF.